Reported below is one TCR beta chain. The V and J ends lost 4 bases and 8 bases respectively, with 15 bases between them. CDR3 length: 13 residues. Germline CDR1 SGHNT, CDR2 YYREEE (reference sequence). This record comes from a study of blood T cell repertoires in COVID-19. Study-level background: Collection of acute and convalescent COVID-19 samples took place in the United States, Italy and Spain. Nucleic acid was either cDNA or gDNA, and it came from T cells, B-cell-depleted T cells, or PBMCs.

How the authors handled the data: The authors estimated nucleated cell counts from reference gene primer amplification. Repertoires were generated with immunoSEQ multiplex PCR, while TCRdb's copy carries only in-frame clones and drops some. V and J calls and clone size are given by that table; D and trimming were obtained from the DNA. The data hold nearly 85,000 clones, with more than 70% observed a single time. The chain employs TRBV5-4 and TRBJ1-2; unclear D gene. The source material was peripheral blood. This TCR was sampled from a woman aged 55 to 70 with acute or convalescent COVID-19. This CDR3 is CASSPDSTGGYTF. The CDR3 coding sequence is TGTGCCAGCAGCCCGGACTCTACGGGCGGCTACACCTTC.